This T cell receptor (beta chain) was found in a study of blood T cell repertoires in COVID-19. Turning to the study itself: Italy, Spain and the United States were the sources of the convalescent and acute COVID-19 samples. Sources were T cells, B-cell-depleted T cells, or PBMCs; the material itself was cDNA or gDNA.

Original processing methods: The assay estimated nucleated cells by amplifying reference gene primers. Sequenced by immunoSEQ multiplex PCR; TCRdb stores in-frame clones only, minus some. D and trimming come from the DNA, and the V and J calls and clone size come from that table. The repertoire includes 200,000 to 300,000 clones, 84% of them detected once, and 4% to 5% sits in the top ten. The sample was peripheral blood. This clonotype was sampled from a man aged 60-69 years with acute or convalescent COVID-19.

The DNA for the CDR3 is TGTGCCATCAGCCCAACGGACAGGGCCACTGAAGCTTTCTTT. Translating gives CAISPTDRATEAFF. The V call is TRBV10-3, the J call TRBJ1-1, with 8 positions matching TRBD1. This CDR3 has 14 residues. The V gene's germline CDR1 is ENHRY and CDR2 SYGVKD. With V trimmed by 6 bases and J by 4 bases, 7 bases remained unmatched.